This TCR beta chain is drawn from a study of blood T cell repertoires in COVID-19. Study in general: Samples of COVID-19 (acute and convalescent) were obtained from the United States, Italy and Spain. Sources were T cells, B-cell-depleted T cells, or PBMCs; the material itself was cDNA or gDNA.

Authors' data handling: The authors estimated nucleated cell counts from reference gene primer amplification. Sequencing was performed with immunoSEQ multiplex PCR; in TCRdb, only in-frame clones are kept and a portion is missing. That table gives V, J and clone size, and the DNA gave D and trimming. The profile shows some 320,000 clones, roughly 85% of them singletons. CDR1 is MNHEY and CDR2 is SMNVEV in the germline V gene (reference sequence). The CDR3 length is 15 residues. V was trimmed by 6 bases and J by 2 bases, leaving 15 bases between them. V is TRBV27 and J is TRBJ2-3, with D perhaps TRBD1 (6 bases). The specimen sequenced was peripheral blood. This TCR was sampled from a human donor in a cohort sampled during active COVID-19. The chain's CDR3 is CASSQDRAYTDTQYF. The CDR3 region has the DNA TGTGCCAGCAGCCAGGACAGAGCCTACACAGATACGCAGTATTTT.